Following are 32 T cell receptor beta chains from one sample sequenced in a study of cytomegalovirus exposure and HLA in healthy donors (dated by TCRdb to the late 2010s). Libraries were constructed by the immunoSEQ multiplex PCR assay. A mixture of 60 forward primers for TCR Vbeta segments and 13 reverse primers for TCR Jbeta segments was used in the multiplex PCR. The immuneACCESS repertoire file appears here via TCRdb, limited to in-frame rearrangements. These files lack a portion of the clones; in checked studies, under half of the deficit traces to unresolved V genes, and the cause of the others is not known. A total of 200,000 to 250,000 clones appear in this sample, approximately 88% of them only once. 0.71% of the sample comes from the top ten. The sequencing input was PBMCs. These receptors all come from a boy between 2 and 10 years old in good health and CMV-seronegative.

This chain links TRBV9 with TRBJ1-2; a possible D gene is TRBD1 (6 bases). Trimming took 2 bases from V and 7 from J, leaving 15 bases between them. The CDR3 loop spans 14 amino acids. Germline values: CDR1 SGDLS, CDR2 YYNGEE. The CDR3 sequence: CASSVGGRVGGYTF. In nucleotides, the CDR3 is TGTGCCAGCAGCGTCGGGGGGCGGGTGGGTGGCTACACCTTC.

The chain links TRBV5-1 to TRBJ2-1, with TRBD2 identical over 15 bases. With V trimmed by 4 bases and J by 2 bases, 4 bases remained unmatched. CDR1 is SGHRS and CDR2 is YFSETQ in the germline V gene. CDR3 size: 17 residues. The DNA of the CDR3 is TGCGCCAGCAGCCCGGGACTAGCGGGAGGTACCTACAATGAGCAGTTCTTC. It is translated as CASSPGLAGGTYNEQFF.

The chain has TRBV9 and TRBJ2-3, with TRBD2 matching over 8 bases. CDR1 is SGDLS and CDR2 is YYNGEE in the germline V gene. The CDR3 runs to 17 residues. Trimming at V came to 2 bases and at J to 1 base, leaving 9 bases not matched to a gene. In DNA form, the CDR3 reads TGTGCCAGCAGCGTGGGGACTAGTGTTTACCGCACAGATACGCAGTATTTT. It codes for CASSVGTSVYRTDTQYF.

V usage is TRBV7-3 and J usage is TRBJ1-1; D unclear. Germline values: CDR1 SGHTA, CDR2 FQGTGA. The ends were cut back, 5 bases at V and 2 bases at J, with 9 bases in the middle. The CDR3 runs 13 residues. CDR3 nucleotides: TGTGCCAGCAGCCATACCACTAACACTGAAGCTTTCTTT. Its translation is CASSHTTNTEAFF.

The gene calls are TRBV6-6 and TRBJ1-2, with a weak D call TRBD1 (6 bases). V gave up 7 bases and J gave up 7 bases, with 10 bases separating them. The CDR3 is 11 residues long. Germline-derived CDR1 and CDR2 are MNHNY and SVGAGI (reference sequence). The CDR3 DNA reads TGTGCCAGCACTACAGGGACTGGCTACACCTTC. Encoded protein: CASTTGTGYTF.

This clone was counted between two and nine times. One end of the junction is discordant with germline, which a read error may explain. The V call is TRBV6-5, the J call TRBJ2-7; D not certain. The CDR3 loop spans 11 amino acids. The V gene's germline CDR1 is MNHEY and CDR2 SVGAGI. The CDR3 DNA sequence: TGTGCCAGGAATGTGACCGACTTAGGCTCCTTC. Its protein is CARNVTDLGSF.

The CDR3 spells CASSSTRDRGGYGYTF. In nucleotides, the CDR3 is TGTGCCAGCAGTTCTACCCGGGACAGGGGTGGTTATGGCTACACCTTC. V usage is TRBV2 and J usage is TRBJ1-2, with 10 nucleotides matching TRBD1. The trim removed 5 bases at V and 5 bases at J, leaving 11 bases unmatched. There are 16 residues in the CDR3. Germline V gene data show CDR1 as SNHLY and CDR2 as FYNNEI.

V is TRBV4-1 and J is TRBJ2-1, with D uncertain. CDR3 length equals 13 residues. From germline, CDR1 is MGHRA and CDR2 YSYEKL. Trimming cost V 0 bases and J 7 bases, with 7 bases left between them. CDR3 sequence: CASSQDSGNEQFF. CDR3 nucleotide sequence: TGCGCCAGCAGCCAAGATTCGGGTAATGAGCAGTTCTTC.

CDR3 loop: CASSFNRGRARGTQYF. In nucleotides, the CDR3 is TGTGCCAGCAGTTTTAATAGGGGGCGCGCCCGGGGGACCCAGTACTTC. The chain couples TRBV27 to TRBJ2-5; TRBD1 matches at 7 bases. This CDR3 comprises 16 residues. Losses at the gene ends were 3 bases for V and 7 bases for J; bases not matched to a gene: 14. Germline-derived CDR1 and CDR2 are MNHEY and SMNVEV (reference sequence).

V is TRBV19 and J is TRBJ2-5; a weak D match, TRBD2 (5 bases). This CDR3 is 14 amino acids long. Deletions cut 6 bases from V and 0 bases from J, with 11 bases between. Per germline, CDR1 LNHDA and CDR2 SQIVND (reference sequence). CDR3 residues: CASRPSGNQETQYF. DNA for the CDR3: TGTGCCAGTAGGCCCTCGGGAAACCAAGAGACCCAGTACTTC.

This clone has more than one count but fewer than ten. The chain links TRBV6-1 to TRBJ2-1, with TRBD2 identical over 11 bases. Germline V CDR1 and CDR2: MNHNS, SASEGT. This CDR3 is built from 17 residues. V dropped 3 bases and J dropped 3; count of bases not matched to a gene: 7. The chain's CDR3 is CASSEGGLAGGYNEQFF. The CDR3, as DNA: TGTGCCAGCAGTGAGGGTGGCCTAGCGGGGGGCTACAATGAGCAGTTCTTC.

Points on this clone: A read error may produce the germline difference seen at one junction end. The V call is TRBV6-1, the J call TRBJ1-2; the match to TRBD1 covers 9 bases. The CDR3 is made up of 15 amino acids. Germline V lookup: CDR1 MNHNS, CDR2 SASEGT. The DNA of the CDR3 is TGTGCCAGCAGTGCATCGGACAGGGGAAGCTATGGCTACCCCTTC. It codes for CASSASDRGSYGYPF.

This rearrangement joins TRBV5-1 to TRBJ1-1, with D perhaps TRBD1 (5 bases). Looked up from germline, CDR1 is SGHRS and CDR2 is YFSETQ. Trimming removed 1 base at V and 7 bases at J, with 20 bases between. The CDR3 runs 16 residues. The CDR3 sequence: CASSLSGILGLDEAFF. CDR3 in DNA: TGCGCCAGCAGCTTGTCCGGGATCTTGGGACTGGATGAAGCTTTCTTT.

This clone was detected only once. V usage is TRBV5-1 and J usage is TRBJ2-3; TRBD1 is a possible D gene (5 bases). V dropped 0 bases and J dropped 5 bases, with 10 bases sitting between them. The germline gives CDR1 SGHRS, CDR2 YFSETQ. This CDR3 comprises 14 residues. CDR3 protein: CASSLGRAKDTQYF. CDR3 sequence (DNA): TGCGCCAGCAGCTTGGGCAGGGCGAAAGATACGCAGTATTTT.

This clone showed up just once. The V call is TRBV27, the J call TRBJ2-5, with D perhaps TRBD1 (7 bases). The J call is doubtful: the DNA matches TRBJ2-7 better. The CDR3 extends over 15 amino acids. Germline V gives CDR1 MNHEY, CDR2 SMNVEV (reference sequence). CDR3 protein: CASSLGAGGSYEQYF. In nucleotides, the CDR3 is TGTGCCAGCAGTTTAGGAGCAGGGGGGAGCTACGAGCAGTACTTC.

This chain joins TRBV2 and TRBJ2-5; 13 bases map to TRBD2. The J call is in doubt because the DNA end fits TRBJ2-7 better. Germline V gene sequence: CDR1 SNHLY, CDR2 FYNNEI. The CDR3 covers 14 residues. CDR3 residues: CASSRLAGGYEQYF. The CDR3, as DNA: TGTGCCAGCAGCAGACTAGCGGGGGGCTACGAGCAGTACTTC.

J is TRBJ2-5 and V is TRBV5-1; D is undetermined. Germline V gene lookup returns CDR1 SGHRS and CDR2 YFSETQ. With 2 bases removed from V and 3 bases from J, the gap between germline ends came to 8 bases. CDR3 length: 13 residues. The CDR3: CASSLEQEETQYF. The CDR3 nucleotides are TGCGCCAGCAGCTTAGAGCAGGAAGAGACCCAGTACTTC.

CDR3 amino acids: CASHLVGDNSPLHF. CDR3 DNA: TGTGCCAGCCACCTCGTGGGCGATAATTCACCCCTCCACTTT. The chain is built from TRBV6-1 and TRBJ1-6; no clear D gene. Germline assignment: CDR1 MNHNS and CDR2 SASEGT. Trimming stripped 8 bases from V and 5 bases from J, with 13 bases between. This CDR3 comprises 14 residues.

CDR3 DNA: TGTGCCAGCAGCTTGCCCTATAAGGGAGATGAGCAGTTCTTC. Translated: CASSLPYKGDEQFF. This rearrangement joins TRBV5-4 to TRBJ2-1, with D perhaps TRBD2 (5 bases). Trimming pared 1 base from V and 8 bases from J, leaving 13 bases between. The germline gives CDR1 SGHNT, CDR2 YYREEE (reference sequence). This CDR3 is 14 amino acids long.

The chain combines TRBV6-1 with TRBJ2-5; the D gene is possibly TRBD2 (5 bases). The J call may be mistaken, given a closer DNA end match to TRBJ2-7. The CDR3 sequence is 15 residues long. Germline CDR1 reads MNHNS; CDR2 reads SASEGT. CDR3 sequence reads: CASSEFGSSSYEQYF. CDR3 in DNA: TGTGCCAGCAGTGAATTTGGGAGCTCGTCCTACGAGCAGTACTTC.

The CDR3 DNA reads as TGTGCCAGCTCACCTGCCGGGACTCTTCAAGAGACCCAGTACTTC. Encoded protein: CASSPAGTLQETQYF. The V gene is TRBV18, the J gene TRBJ2-5, with a tentative D call TRBD2 (6 bases). The germline CDR1 and CDR2 sequences are KGHSH and LQKENI. The CDR3 runs 15 residues. V lost 3 bases, J lost 2 bases, and 13 bases lay in between. Full variable domain (missing parts from reference TRBV18 and TRBJ2-5): NAGVMQNPRHLVRRRGQEARLRCSPMKGHSHVYWYRQLPEEGLKFMVYLQKENIIDESGMPKERFSAEFPKEGPSILRIQQVVRGDSAAYFCASSPAGTLQETQYFGPGTRLLVL.

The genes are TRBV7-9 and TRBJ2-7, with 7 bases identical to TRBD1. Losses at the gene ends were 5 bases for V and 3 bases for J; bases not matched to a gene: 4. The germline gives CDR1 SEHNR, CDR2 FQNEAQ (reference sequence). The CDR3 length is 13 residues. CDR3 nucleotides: TGTGCCAGCAGCCTCCCAGGGGGCTACGAGCAGTACTTC. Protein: CASSLPGGYEQYF.

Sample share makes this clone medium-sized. The CDR3 is CASSSFLRTGYGYTF. In DNA, the CDR3 is TGTGCCAGCAGTAGCTTTTTAAGGACAGGGTATGGCTACACCTTC. V gene TRBV28 combines with J gene TRBJ1-2; 8 nucleotides align to TRBD1. CDR3 size: 15 residues. J was trimmed by 5 bases and V by 5 bases; bases with no gene match: 10. Germline CDR1 reads MDHEN; CDR2 reads SYDVKM.

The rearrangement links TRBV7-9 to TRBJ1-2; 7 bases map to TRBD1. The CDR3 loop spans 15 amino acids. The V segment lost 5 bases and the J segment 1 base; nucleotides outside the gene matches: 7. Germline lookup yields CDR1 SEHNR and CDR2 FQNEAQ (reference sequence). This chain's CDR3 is CASSLSPGGNYGYTF. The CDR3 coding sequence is TGTGCCAGCAGCCTAAGCCCAGGGGGTAACTATGGCTACACCTTC. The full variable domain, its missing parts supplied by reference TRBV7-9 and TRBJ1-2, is DTGVSQNPRHKITKRGQNVTFRCDPISEHNRLYWYRQTLGQGPEFLTYFQNEAQLEKSRLLSDRFSAERPKGSFSTLEIQRTEQGDSAMYLCASSLSPGGNYGYTFGSGTRLTVV.

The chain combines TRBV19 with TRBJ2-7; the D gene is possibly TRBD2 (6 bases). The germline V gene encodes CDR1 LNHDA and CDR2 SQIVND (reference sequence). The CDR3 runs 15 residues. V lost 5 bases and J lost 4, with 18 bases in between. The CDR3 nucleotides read TGTGCCAGTAGTGCGGGGACTCCCGCCCCTTACGAGCAGTACTTC. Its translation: CASSAGTPAPYEQYF.

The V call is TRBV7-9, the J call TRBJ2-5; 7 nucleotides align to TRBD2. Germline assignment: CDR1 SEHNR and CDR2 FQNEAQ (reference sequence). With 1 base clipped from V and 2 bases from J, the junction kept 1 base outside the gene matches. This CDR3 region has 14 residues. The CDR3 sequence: CASSLGLAQETQYF. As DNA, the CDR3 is TGTGCCAGCAGCTTAGGACTAGCACAAGAGACCCAGTACTTC. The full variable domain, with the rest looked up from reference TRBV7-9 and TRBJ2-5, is DTGVSQNPRHKITKRGQNVTFRCDPISEHNRLYWYRQTLGQGPEFLTYFQNEAQLEKSRLLSDRFSAERPKGSFSTLEIQRTEQGDSAMYLCASSLGLAQETQYFGPGTRLLVL.

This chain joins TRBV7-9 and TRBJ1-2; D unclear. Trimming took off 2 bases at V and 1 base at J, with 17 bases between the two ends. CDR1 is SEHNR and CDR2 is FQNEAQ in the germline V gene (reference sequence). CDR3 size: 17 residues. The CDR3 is CASSLPPLGGFNYGYTF. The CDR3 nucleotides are TGTGCCAGCAGCTTACCCCCCCTCGGAGGGTTTAACTATGGCTACACCTTC.

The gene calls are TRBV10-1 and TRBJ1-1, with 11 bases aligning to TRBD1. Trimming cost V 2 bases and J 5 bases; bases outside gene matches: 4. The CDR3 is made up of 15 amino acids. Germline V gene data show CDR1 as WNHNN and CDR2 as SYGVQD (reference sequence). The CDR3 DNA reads TGCGCCAGCAGTGAGACCGGACAGGGGGCAACTGAAGCTTTCTTT. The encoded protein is CASSETGQGATEAFF.

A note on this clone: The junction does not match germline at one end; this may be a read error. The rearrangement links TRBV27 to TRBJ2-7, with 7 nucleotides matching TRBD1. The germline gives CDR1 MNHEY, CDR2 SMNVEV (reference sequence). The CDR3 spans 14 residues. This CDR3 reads CATSPGTATYEQYF. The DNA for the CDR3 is TGTGCCACCAGTCCCGGGACAGCAACCTACGAGCAGTACTTC.

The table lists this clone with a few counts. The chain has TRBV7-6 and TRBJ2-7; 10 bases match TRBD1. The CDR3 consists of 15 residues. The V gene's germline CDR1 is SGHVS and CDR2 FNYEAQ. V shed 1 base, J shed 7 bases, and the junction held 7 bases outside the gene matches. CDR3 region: CASSLGDRGPEEQYF. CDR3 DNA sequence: TGTGCCAGCAGCTTAGGGGACAGGGGTCCAGAAGAGCAGTACTTC.

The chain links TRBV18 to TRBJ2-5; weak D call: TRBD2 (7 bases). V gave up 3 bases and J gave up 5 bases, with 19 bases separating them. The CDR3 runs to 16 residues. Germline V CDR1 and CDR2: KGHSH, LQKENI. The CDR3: CASSPQRGRGTETQYF. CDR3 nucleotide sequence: TGTGCCAGCTCACCGCAGCGGGGCAGGGGCACGGAGACCCAGTACTTC.

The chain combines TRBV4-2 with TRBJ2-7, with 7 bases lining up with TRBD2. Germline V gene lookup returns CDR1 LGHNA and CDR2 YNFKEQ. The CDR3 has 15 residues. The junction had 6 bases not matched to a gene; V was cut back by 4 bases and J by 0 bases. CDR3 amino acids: CASSPSGPSSYEQYF. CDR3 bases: TGTGCCAGCAGCCCTAGCGGCCCCAGCTCCTACGAGCAGTACTTC.